The 10 T cell receptor beta chains listed next were all sequenced from one sample in a study of radiotherapy plus CTLA-4 blockade in lung cancer. Assay: immunoSEQ multiplex PCR; the TCRdb copy retains only in-frame clones and omits some. This sample has roughly 80,000 clones, with about four fifths found just once. Material: peripheral blood, obtained from a patient treated with radiotherapy plus ipilimumab. Receptors originate from a human donor with non-small cell lung cancer who had a partial response to radiotherapy plus ipilimumab. Some clones in this sample may be carry-over from other donors' samples.

This clone occurred once. The chain has TRBV5-4 and TRBJ1-1; 7 bases match TRBD1. The trim removed 4 bases at V and 3 bases at J, leaving 9 bases unmatched. The CDR3 totals 15 residues. Germline V gene lookup returns CDR1 SGHNT and CDR2 YYREEE (reference sequence). The CDR3 DNA follows: TGTGCCAGCAGCCGCCACAGGGGATCGGACACTGAAGCTTTCTTT. This sequence encodes CASSRHRGSDTEAFF.

The rearrangement uses TRBV27 and TRBJ2-5; 11 bases fit TRBD2. Germline CDR1 reads MNHEY; CDR2 reads SMNVEV (reference sequence). J was trimmed by 7 bases and V by 5 bases; bases with no gene match: 15. This CDR3 has 17 residues. CDR3 DNA: TGTGCCAGCAGTCCTCACTTACTAGCGGGGGCCGCCCCGACCCAGTACTTC. This translates into CASSPHLLAGAAPTQYF.

The V call is TRBV6-6, the J call TRBJ1-3; D perhaps matches TRBD1 (6 bases). The V gene lost 6 bases and the J gene lost 4 bases, with 13 bases spanning the gap. CDR1 and CDR2 (germline): MNHNY, SVGAGI (reference sequence). The CDR3 contains 14 residues. CDR3 in amino acids: CASSQQGYGNTIYF. CDR3 bases: TGTGCCAGCAGCCAACAGGGTTACGGAAACACCATATATTTT.

The chain has TRBV7-6 and TRBJ1-3, with D possibly TRBD1 on 5 matching bases. This CDR3 is 15 amino acids long. V was cut by 5 bases and J by 0 bases, with 11 bases left in between. Germline V gene data show CDR1 as SGHVS and CDR2 as FNYEAQ. CDR3 nucleotides: TGTGCCAGCAGCCTACGGGGGGGCTCTGGAAACACCATATATTTT. This gives the protein CASSLRGGSGNTIYF.

This chain links TRBV2 with TRBJ1-5; possibly TRBD1 for D (5 bases). The CDR3 runs to 14 residues. V lost 7 bases, J lost 3 bases, and 13 bases lay in between. Per germline, CDR1 SNHLY and CDR2 FYNNEI. In DNA, the CDR3 is TGTGCCAGCACGCCAGTCAGGGTCAATCAGCCCCAGCATTTT. Translated: CASTPVRVNQPQHF.

This chain uses TRBV5-4 with TRBJ2-7; D may be TRBD1 (5 bases). The germline CDR1 and CDR2 sequences are SGHNT and YYREEE (reference sequence). This CDR3 comprises 14 residues. Trimming stripped 4 bases from V and 3 bases from J, with 14 bases between. The CDR3 sequence is CASSQGDSGYEQYF. CDR3 nucleotide sequence: TGTGCCAGCAGCCAAGGAGACAGTGGCTACGAGCAGTACTTC.

The J gene is TRBJ1-5, the V gene TRBV7-9; maybe TRBD1 (6 bases). CDR3 length: 12 amino acids. V was pared by 5 bases and J by 10 bases, with 12 bases between. Germline V gene lookup returns CDR1 SEHNR and CDR2 FQNEAQ (reference sequence). The CDR3 protein is CASSRPTGPQHF. The CDR3 nucleotides are TGTGCCAGCAGCCGACCGACAGGACCCCAGCATTTT.

The chain links TRBV6-6 to TRBJ1-2, with D hard to call. The V gene's germline CDR1 is MNHNY and CDR2 SVGAGI (reference sequence). The CDR3 extends over 13 amino acids. V shed 0 bases and J shed 4 bases, with 6 bases lying between them. CDR3 DNA sequence: TGTGCCAGCAGTTACTCGATGAGCTATGGCTACACCTTC. Translated: CASSYSMSYGYTF.

This clone was detected once. The chain joins TRBV9 to TRBJ2-3; 7 bases are shared with TRBD1. J gave up 1 base and V 8 bases, and 13 bases lay outside the gene matches. This CDR3 has 16 residues. CDR1 is SGDLS and CDR2 is YYNGEE in the germline V gene. The CDR3 spells CARFLQTTGCTDTQYF. The DNA of the CDR3 is TGTGCCAGGTTCCTACAAACGACAGGGTGCACAGATACGCAGTATTTT.

J is TRBJ1-2 and V is TRBV11-2, with 10 bases aligning to TRBD1. This CDR3 comprises 14 residues. The junction had 5 bases not matched to a gene; V was cut back by 5 bases and J by 5 bases. Looked up from germline, CDR1 is SGHAT and CDR2 is FQNNGV. The CDR3 region is CASSPGTGAYGYTF. DNA for the CDR3: TGTGCCAGCAGCCCAGGGACAGGGGCTTATGGCTACACCTTC.